The 31 T cell receptor beta chains presented below share a single source sample, sequenced in a study of T-cell reconstitution after alpha-beta-depleted transplantation in children. Unique molecular identifiers were used to barcode this TCRbeta library. One entry per CDR3 protein results from TCRdb running MiXCR on the PCR reads. The sample contains around 700,000 distinct CDR3 sequences, about an eighth of which appear only once. This material consisted of PBMCs, taken before TCRalphabeta/CD19-depleted stem cell transplant. Every receptor here comes from a girl aged 2 to 10 with congenital amegakaryocytic thrombocytopenia, due to receive a stem cell transplant.

The CDR3 nucleotides read TGTGCCAGCAGCTCTGACTTCACGGGGACCTACAATGAGCAGTTCTTC. The encoded protein is CASSSDFTGTYNEQFF. V and J are TRBV7-9 and TRBJ2-1, with a possible D match to TRBD2 (5 bases). Germline assignment: CDR1 SEHNR and CDR2 FQNEAQ (reference sequence). CDR3 length: 16 residues. Trimming removed 4 bases at V and 2 bases at J, with 15 bases between.

The chain joins TRBV5-1 to TRBJ2-3, with 7 bases aligning to TRBD2. This CDR3 is built from 16 residues. Germline assignment: CDR1 SGHRS and CDR2 YFSETQ. V dropped 7 bases and J dropped 0; count of bases not matched to a gene: 11. CDR3: CASGARAGTSTDTQYF. CDR3 DNA: TGCGCCAGCGGAGCCCGAGCGGGAACTAGCACAGATACGCAGTATTTT.

This clonotype was recorded at least ten times. This sequence joins TRBV20-1 and TRBJ2-1, with no clear D. From germline, CDR1 is DFQATT and CDR2 SNEGSKA (reference sequence). The germline V and J ends were trimmed by 6 bases and 5 bases, with 14 bases remaining between them. The CDR3 loop spans 13 amino acids. The CDR3 sequence: CSAHDLLHNEQFF. CDR3 DNA sequence: TGCAGTGCCCACGATCTACTACACAATGAGCAGTTCTTC.

This clonotype was seen at least ten times. The genes are TRBV15 and TRBJ1-3; D gene ambiguous. The CDR3 is made up of 16 amino acids. Trimming cost V 0 bases and J 0 bases, with 9 bases left between them. Germline V lookup: CDR1 LNHNV, CDR2 YYDKDF (reference sequence). This CDR3 is CATSRDLSSSGNTIYF. DNA for the CDR3: TGTGCCACCAGCAGAGATCTCAGTAGCTCTGGAAACACCATATATTTT.

The rearrangement links TRBV12-3 or TRBV12-4 to TRBJ2-3; 7 positions agree with TRBD2. The ends lost 6 bases at V and 1 base at J; junction bases unmatched: 4. The CDR3 length is 14 residues. CDR3 nucleotide sequence: TGTGCCAGCAGCCGGGACTACCGCACAGATACGCAGTATTTT. Translated: CASSRDYRTDTQYF.

This clonotype was counted many times. The chain links TRBV7-6 to TRBJ2-7; TRBD2 matches at 13 bases. Germline V CDR1 and CDR2: SGHVS, FNYEAQ. This CDR3 has 14 amino acids. V lost 6 bases, J lost 4 bases, and 3 bases stayed unmatched. The CDR3, as DNA: TGTGCCAGCAGTTGGACTAGCGGGGGTTACGAGCAGTACTTC. It translates to CASSWTSGGYEQYF.

This clonotype was counted between two and nine times. This rearrangement joins TRBV12-3 or TRBV12-4 to TRBJ2-2; perhaps D is TRBD1 or TRBD2 (5 bases each). The CDR3 sequence is 18 residues long. Deletions cut 3 bases from V and 4 bases from J, with 21 bases between. As DNA, the CDR3 is TGTGCCAGCAGTTTCCCTACCGGGACCTCACGGCGCACCGGGGAGCTGTTTTTT. Protein product: CASSFPTGTSRRTGELFF.

This rearrangement joins TRBV12-3 or TRBV12-4 to TRBJ2-1, with a weak D call TRBD2 (6 bases). V was shortened by 4 bases and J by 8 bases, with 18 bases between the two germline ends. The CDR3 sequence is 15 residues long. The CDR3 DNA follows: TGTGCCAGCAGTTCCTGGGTTGGACTAAGAGATGAGCAGTTCTTC. Translation: CASSSWVGLRDEQFF.

J is TRBJ2-7 and V is TRBV5-1, with TRBD2 identical over 11 bases. Germline V gene data show CDR1 as SGHRS and CDR2 as YFSETQ. With 3 bases clipped from V and 0 bases from J, the junction kept 8 bases outside the gene matches. CDR3 length: 17 residues. CDR3 region: CASSSTKTSGNSYEQYF. DNA of the CDR3: TGCGCCAGCAGCTCTACCAAGACTAGCGGGAACTCCTACGAGCAGTACTTC.

Comments on this clonotype: At one of its ends the junction is not consistent with the germline gene, which may arise from a read error. V gene TRBV7-6 combines with J gene TRBJ1-4; no reliable D call. Germline V gives CDR1 SGHVS, CDR2 FNYEAQ. The CDR3 contains 15 residues. The CDR3 protein is CAISRSTTTNEKLFF. The CDR3 DNA is TGTGCCATCAGCCGGAGTACAACAACTAATGAAAAACTGTTTTTT. Full variable domain (rest looked up from reference TRBV7-6 and TRBJ1-4): GAGVSQSPRYKVTKRGQDVALRCDPISGHVSLYWYRQALGQGPEFLTYFNYEAQQDKSGLPNDRFSAERPEGSISTLTIQRTEQRDSAMYRCAISRSTTTNEKLFFGSGTQLSVL.

The CDR3 protein is CASSQVALGPDTQYF. CDR3 nucleotide sequence: TGTGCCAGCAGCCAAGTAGCTCTAGGACCAGATACGCAGTATTTT. The chain is built from TRBV4-2 and TRBJ2-3, with D hard to call. Germline assignment: CDR1 LGHNA and CDR2 YNFKEQ. Deletions cut 1 base from V and 4 bases from J, with 12 bases between. The CDR3 extends over 15 amino acids.

This clonotype appeared once. The chain carries TRBV12-3 or TRBV12-4 and TRBJ2-7; no clear D gene. V lost 4 bases to trimming and J lost 5 bases, with 6 bases between them. This CDR3 is 11 amino acids long. The CDR3 region is CASSYYHEQYF. Written as DNA, the CDR3 is TGTGCCAGCAGTTACTATCACGAGCAGTACTTC.

This rearrangement joins TRBV7-8 to TRBJ2-7; the match to TRBD2 covers 8 bases. The length of the CDR3 is 14 residues. After removal of 2 bases from V and 5 bases from J, the junction contained 5 bases not matched to a gene. Germline loops: CDR1 SGHVS, CDR2 FQNEAQ. CDR3 sequence (DNA): TGTGCCAGCAGCTTATTTACGGGAGGGGACGAGCAGTACTTC. Protein sequence: CASSLFTGGDEQYF.

The J gene is TRBJ2-7, the V gene TRBV29-1; TRBD2 might be the D (5 bases). Germline loops: CDR1 SQVTM, CDR2 ANQGSEA. V dropped 1 base and J dropped 6 bases, with 10 bases sitting between them. The CDR3 is made up of 12 amino acids. The CDR3 sequence is CSVEVTSSEQYF. The CDR3 bases are TGCAGCGTTGAAGTCACTAGTTCCGAGCAGTACTTC.

This clonotype turned up a few times. The V gene is TRBV5-1, the J gene TRBJ1-1; 9 nucleotides agree with TRBD1. Germline V gives CDR1 SGHRS, CDR2 YFSETQ. The CDR3 is 14 amino acids. Losses at the gene ends were 4 bases for V and 4 bases for J; bases not matched to a gene: 5. The CDR3 nucleotides read TGCGCCAGCAGCACAGGGGGCGAGGGCACTGAAGCTTTCTTT. It specifies CASSTGGEGTEAFF.

This clonotype was detected ten times or more. V is TRBV20-1 and J is TRBJ2-5; D unresolved. Germline-derived CDR1 and CDR2 are DFQATT and SNEGSKA (reference sequence). Trimming cost V 3 bases and J 5 bases, with 19 bases left between them. The CDR3 has 15 amino acids. The CDR3 here is CSASFLYADVETQYF. CDR3 nucleotide sequence: TGCAGTGCTAGTTTTCTCTATGCTGATGTCGAGACCCAGTACTTC.

This clonotype was seen more than once but under ten times. Here the CDR3 reads CASSQVRVTNTGELFF. CDR3 coding DNA: TGTGCCAGCAGCCAAGTCAGGGTTACGAACACCGGGGAGCTGTTTTTT. The chain couples TRBV14 to TRBJ2-2; a possible D gene is TRBD1 (5 bases). Germline-derived CDR1 and CDR2 are SGHDN and FVKESK. Trimming removed 1 base at V and 0 bases at J, with 9 bases between. The CDR3 covers 16 residues.

This clonotype was seen many times. J is TRBJ2-1 and V is TRBV10-3; 10 bases map to TRBD2. The CDR3 contains 17 residues. The germline CDR1 and CDR2 sequences are ENHRY and SYGVKD. V was clipped by 2 bases and J by 6 bases; unmatched bases: 10. The CDR3 sequence: CAISEPFIAGGPNEQFF. The CDR3 region has the DNA TGTGCCATCAGTGAGCCGTTTATAGCGGGAGGCCCCAATGAGCAGTTCTTC.

This clonotype appeared many times. The chain is built from TRBV29-1 and TRBJ2-5; 7 bases fit TRBD1. This CDR3 has 12 residues. V was clipped by 3 bases and J by 2 bases; unmatched bases: 0. Per germline, CDR1 SQVTM and CDR2 ANQGSEA. CDR3: CSVDRGQETQYF. In DNA, the CDR3 is TGCAGCGTTGACAGGGGGCAAGAGACCCAGTACTTC. The full variable domain, with the rest looked up from reference TRBV29-1 and TRBJ2-5, is SAVISQKPSRDICQRGTSLTIQCQVDSQVTMMFWYRQQPGQSLTLIATANQGSEATYESGFVIDKFPISRPNLTFSTLTVSNMSPEDSSIYLCSVDRGQETQYFGPGTRLLVL.

V is TRBV15 and J is TRBJ2-7; 7 nucleotides align to TRBD2. This CDR3 region has 14 residues. Germline V gene data show CDR1 as LNHNV and CDR2 as YYDKDF (reference sequence). V shed 5 bases and J 2 bases; nucleotides not matched to a gene: 6. As DNA, the CDR3 is TGTGCCACCAGCTATACAAGCGGGACCTACGAGCAGTACTTC. It translates to CATSYTSGTYEQYF.

This clonotype was detected ten times or more. This chain uses TRBV20-1 with TRBJ2-7; no firm D call. The CDR3 has 14 residues. Germline V gene data show CDR1 as DFQATT and CDR2 as SNEGSKA (reference sequence). V was pared by 7 bases and J by 0 bases, with 16 bases between. The CDR3 sequence: CSGTGGIGSYEQYF. The CDR3 DNA reads TGCAGTGGGACGGGTGGGATAGGCTCCTACGAGCAGTACTTC.

In DNA form, the CDR3 reads TGCGCCAGCAGCTGGGACAGCGGCACTGAAGCTTTCTTT. This sequence encodes CASSWDSGTEAFF. V is TRBV5-1 and J is TRBJ1-1; 7 nucleotides line up with TRBD1. Trimming took 3 bases from V and 4 from J; bases not matched to a gene: 3. The V gene's germline CDR1 is SGHRS and CDR2 YFSETQ. The CDR3 totals 13 residues. Filled out from reference TRBV5-1 and TRBJ1-1, the complete variable domain reads KAGVTQTPRYLIKTRGQQVTLSCSPISGHRSVSWYQQTPGQGLQFLFEYFSETQRNKGNFPGRFSGRQFSNSRSEMNVSTLELGDSALYLCASSWDSGTEAFFGQGTRLTVV.

The rearrangement uses TRBV12-3 or TRBV12-4 and TRBJ2-7; no clear D gene. CDR3 length: 15 amino acids. V lost 1 base and J 7 bases, leaving 17 bases between the germline ends. The DNA of the CDR3 is TGTGCCAGCAGTTTAGAAGTGGTCCCGCCCCCGGAGCAGTACTTC. This encodes CASSLEVVPPPEQYF.

In its sample, this clonotype was seen many times. The genes are TRBV6-5 and TRBJ2-1, with 8 positions matching TRBD2. Germline V CDR1 and CDR2: MNHEY, SVGAGI. The CDR3 runs to 16 residues. V lost 5 bases and J lost 2; bases outside the gene matches: 8. CDR3 DNA sequence: TGTGCCAGCAGTCCCCAGAGCGGGAGCCCCTACAATGAGCAGTTCTTC. It translates to CASSPQSGSPYNEQFF.

This clonotype was seen many times. The chain is built from TRBV5-1 and TRBJ2-2; TRBD1 matches at 7 bases. V was pared by 1 base and J by 4 bases, with 4 bases of the junction left unmatched. CDR3 length equals 15 residues. Germline loops: CDR1 SGHRS, CDR2 YFSETQ. This CDR3 reads CASSLSGQSTGELFF. The CDR3, as DNA: TGCGCCAGCAGCTTGTCGGGACAGAGCACCGGGGAGCTGTTTTTT.

V and J are TRBV5-1 and TRBJ2-1; 9 bases agree with TRBD2. The CDR3 covers 16 residues. Germline V gene data show CDR1 as SGHRS and CDR2 as YFSETQ. The J segment lost 4 bases and the V segment lost 4 bases, leaving 9 bases of the junction unmatched. CDR3 DNA: TGCGCCAGCAGCCTTAGGGAGACTAGCGGTTACAATGAGCAGTTCTTC. This codes for CASSLRETSGYNEQFF. Complete variable domain (other parts from reference TRBV5-1 and TRBJ2-1): KAGVTQTPRYLIKTRGQQVTLSCSPISGHRSVSWYQQTPGQGLQFLFEYFSETQRNKGNFPGRFSGRQFSNSRSEMNVSTLELGDSALYLCASSLRETSGYNEQFFGPGTRLTVL.

This clonotype was recorded at least ten times. The chain is built from TRBV20-1 and TRBJ2-7; D possibly corresponds to TRBD2 (6 bases). CDR3 length: 11 residues. CDR1 is DFQATT and CDR2 is SNEGSKA in the germline V gene (reference sequence). V was trimmed by 3 bases and J by 9 bases, leaving 12 bases between them. In DNA, the CDR3 is TGCAGTGCTAGGTTGGGAGGCCGGCAGTACTTC. Its translation is CSARLGGRQYF.

In its sample, this clonotype was seen a few times. This sequence joins TRBV4-1 and TRBJ2-1; perhaps TRBD2 as D (5 bases). Germline V CDR1 and CDR2: MGHRA, YSYEKL. This CDR3 is 15 amino acids long. Trimming shortened V by 4 bases and J by 1 base, and 11 bases separated the two germline ends. The CDR3 loop reads CASSLTADSYNEQFF. The CDR3 nucleotides are TGCGCCAGCAGCCTTACAGCGGATTCCTACAATGAGCAGTTCTTC.

This clonotype was picked up many times. This chain joins TRBV5-6 and TRBJ2-3, with D tentatively TRBD2 (5 bases). Trimming took 4 bases from V and 2 from J, leaving 23 bases between them. Germline V gene sequence: CDR1 SGHDT, CDR2 YYEEEE. The CDR3 has 18 amino acids. The chain's CDR3 is CASSLIGIADSVTDTQYF. CDR3 coding DNA: TGTGCCAGCAGCCTGATTGGGATCGCGGACTCGGTCACAGATACGCAGTATTTT. The full variable domain, rest sourced from reference TRBV5-6 and TRBJ2-3, is DAGVTQSPTHLIKTRGQQVTLRCSPKSGHDTVSWYQQALGQGPQFIFQYYEEEERQRGNFPDRFSGHQFPNYSSELNVNALLLGDSALYLCASSLIGIADSVTDTQYFGPGTRLTVL.

This clonotype was observed a handful of times. The V call is TRBV4-1, the J call TRBJ1-2; a possible D gene is TRBD1 (5 bases). The ends were cut back, 4 bases at V and 6 bases at J, with 15 bases in the middle. The germline V gene has CDR1 MGHRA and CDR2 YSYEKL. The CDR3 has 14 amino acids. The CDR3 nucleotides are TGCGCCAGCAGCCCAAGAGAAGGGGCGGATGGCTACACCTTC. Protein: CASSPREGADGYTF.

The chain has TRBV20-1 and TRBJ2-3; possibly TRBD1 or TRBD2 for D (6 bases each). The CDR3 length is 16 residues. V was trimmed by 1 base and J by 4 bases, leaving 18 bases between them. Looked up from germline, CDR1 is DFQATT and CDR2 is SNEGSKA (reference sequence). The CDR3 spells CSARAGAYSKADTQYF. CDR3 DNA: TGCAGTGCTAGAGCGGGGGCGTATTCCAAAGCAGATACGCAGTATTTT.